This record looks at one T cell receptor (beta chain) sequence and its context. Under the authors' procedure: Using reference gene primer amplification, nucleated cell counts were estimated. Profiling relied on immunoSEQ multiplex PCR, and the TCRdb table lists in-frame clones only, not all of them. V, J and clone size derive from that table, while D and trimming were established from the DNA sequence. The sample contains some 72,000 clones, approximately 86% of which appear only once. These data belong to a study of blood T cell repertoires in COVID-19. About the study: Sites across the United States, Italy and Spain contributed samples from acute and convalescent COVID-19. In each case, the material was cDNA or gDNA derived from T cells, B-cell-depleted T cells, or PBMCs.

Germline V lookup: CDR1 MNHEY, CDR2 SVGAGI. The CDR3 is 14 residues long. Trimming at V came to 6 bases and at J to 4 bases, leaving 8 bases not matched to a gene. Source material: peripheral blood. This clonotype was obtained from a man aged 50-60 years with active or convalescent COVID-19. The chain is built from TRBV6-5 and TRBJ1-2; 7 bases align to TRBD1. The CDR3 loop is CASSGTATVYGYTF. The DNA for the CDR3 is TGTGCCAGCAGCGGGACAGCGACCGTCTATGGCTACACCTTC.